This T cell receptor (beta chain) was obtained from a study of T cells in Graves' hyperthyroidism and ophthalmopathy. This CDR3 contains 17 residues. V shed 3 bases and J 3 bases; nucleotides not matched to a gene: 11. The germline gives CDR1 SGHRS, CDR2 YFSETQ. This clonotype was found a few times. Antigen specificity is unknown. The study excluded patients with uncontrolled infection, other autoimmune disease, pregnancy or lactation. Fresh peripheral blood, under 13 ml, was the source of the PBMCs. General study points: Blood also held most thyroid clonotypes expanded beyond 0.001.

Amplification of TCR beta CDR3 regions used RNA as the template. In the first-round RT-PCR of the TCR CDR3, the HTBI primer set was used. TCRdb reanalysed the multiplex PCR reads using MiXCR and keeps one entry per CDR3 protein. The sample holds more than 650,000 distinct CDR3 sequences; approximately 15% are singletons and the top ten take about 10%. The sequencing sample was made of blood. The chain couples TRBV5-1 to TRBJ1-3; 8 bases are shared with TRBD1. The clonotype comes from a woman between 18 and 29 years old with Graves' hyperthyroidism. The CDR3 protein is CASSYTLQGADGNTIYF. Written as DNA, the CDR3 is TGCGCCAGCAGCTACACCCTGCAGGGGGCAGATGGAAACACCATATATTTT.